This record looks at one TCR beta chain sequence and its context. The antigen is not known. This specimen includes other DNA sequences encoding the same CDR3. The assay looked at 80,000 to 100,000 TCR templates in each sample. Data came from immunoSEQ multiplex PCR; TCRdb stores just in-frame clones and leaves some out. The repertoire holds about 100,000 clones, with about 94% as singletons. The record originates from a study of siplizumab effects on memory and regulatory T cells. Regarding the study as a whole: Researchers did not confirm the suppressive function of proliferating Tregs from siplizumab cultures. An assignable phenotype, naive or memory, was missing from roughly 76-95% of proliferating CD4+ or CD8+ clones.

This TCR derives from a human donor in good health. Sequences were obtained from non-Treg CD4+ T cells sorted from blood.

CDR3 DNA: TGCGCCAGCAGTTTGTACATCTCTCGGGACAGGGGAAATACGCAGTATTTT. It translates to CASSLYISRDRGNTQYF. The chain links TRBV5-1 to TRBJ2-3; TRBD1 aligns across 10 bases. This CDR3 is 17 amino acids long. The germline CDR1 and CDR2 sequences are SGHRS and YFSETQ. J gave up 7 bases and V 5 bases, and 16 bases lay outside the gene matches.